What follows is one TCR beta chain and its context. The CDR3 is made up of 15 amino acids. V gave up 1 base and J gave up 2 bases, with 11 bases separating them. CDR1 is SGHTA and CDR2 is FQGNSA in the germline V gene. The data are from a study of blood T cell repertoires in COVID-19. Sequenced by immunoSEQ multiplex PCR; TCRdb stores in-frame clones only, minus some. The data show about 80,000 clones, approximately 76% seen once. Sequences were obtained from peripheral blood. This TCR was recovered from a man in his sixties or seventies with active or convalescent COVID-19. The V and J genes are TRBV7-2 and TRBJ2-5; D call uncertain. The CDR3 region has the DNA TGTGCCAGCAGCTTAGATCGGGTCAGACAAGAGACCCAGTACTTC. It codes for CASSLDRVRQETQYF.